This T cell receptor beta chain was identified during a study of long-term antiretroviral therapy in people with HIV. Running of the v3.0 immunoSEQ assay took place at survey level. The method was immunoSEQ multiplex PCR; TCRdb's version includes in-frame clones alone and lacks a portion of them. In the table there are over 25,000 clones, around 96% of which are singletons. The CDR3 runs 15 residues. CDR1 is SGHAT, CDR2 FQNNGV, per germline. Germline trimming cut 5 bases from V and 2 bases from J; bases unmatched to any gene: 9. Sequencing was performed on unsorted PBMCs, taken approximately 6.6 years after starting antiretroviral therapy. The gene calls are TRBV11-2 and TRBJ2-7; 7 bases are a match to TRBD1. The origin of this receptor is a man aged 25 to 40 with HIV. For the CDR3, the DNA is TGTGCCAGCAGCATGACGACAGGGAATCCCTACGAGCAGTACTTC. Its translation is CASSMTTGNPYEQYF.